This TCR beta chain was profiled in a study of cytomegalovirus exposure and HLA in healthy donors. Overall study results and limits: A highly shared variant cluster was judged a likely technical artifact. The study labeled 150 to 200 TCR beta chains cytomegalovirus-associated.

Notes on this clone: Its antigen is not known.

In the PCR, 60 Vbeta and 13 Jbeta primers were used. Data came from immunoSEQ multiplex PCR; TCRdb stores just in-frame clones and leaves some out. This sample carries 150,000 to 200,000 clones, over 60% of them seen once, and the ten largest clones take more than 5.5%. The sample comprised PBMCs. The sequence came from a man aged 35 to 55 in good health and CMV-seronegative.

CDR3 bases: TGTGCCAGCAGCCGATCCGGGACAGGGGGTTACACTGAAGCTTTCTTT. Its translation is CASSRSGTGGYTEAFF. V and J are TRBV7-9 and TRBJ1-1, with 11 nucleotides matching TRBD1. The CDR3 length is 16 residues. Germline CDR1 is SEHNR and CDR2 is FQNEAQ (reference sequence). Trimming removed 5 bases from V and 3 bases from J; junction bases left unmatched: 8.